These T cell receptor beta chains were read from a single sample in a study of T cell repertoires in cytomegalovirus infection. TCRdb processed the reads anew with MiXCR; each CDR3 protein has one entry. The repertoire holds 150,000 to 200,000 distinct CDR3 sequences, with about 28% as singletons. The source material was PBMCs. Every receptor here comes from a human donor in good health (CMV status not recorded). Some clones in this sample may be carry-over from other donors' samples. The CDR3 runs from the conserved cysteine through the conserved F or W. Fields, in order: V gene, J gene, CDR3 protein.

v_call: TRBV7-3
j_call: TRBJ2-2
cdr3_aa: CASSSSAGPRAGELFF

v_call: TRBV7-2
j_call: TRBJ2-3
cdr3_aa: CASSQSWDTQYF

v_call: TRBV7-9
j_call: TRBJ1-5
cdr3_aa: CASSLVSGTGHNQSQHF

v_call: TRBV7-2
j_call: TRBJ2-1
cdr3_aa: CASSFLLLAGGPGEQFF

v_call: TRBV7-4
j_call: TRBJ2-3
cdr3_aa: CASSPEGATDTQYF

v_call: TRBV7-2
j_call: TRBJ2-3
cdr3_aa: CASSPGLAGETQYF

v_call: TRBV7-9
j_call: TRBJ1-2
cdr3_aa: CASSRGASGYTF

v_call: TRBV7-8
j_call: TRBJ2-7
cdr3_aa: CASSPGGRPYEQYF

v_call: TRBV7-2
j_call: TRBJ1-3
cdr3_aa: CASSPDLSSGNTIYF

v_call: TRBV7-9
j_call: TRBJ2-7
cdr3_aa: CASSFSGTGFDEQYF

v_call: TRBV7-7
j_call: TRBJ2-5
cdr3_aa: CASSRDRGQETQYF

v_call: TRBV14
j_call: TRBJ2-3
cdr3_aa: CTSSRLGAGVEDTQYF

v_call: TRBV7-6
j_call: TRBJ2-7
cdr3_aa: CASSRGQPAYEQYF

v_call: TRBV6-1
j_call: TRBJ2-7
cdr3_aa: CASSEGGDLSYEQYF

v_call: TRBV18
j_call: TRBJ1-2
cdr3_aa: CASSGTSTGTGRPLAGYTF

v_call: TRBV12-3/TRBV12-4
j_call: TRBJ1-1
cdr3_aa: CASSLQENTEAFF

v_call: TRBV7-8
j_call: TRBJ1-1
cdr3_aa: CASSRNRDGMNTEAFF

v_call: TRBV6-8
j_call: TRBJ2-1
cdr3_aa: CASSFDRYNEQFF

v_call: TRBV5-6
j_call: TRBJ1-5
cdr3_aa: CASSSGDPFLNQPQHF

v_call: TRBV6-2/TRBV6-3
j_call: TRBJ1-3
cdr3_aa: CASSYGRGETIYF

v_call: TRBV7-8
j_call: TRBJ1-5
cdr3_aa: CASRPDRGRNQPQHF

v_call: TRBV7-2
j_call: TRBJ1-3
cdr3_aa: CASSLQQGGNTIYF

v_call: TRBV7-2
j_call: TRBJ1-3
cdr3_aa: CASIPQGDGNTIYF

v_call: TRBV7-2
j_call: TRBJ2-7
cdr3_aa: CASSLGQGFYEQYF